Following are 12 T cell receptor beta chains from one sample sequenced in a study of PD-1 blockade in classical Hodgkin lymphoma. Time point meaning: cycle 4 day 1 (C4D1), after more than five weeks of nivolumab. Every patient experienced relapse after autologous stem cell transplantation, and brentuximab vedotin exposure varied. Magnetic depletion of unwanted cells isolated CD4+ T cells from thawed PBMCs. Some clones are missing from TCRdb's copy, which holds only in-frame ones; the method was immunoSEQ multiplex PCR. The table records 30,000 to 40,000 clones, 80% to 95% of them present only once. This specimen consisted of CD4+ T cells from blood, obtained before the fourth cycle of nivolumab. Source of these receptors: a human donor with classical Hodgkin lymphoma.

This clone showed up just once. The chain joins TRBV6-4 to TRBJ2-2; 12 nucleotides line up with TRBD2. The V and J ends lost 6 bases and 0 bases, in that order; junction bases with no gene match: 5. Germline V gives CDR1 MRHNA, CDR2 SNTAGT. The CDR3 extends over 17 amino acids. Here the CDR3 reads CASSPTSGRANTGELFF. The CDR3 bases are TGTGCCAGCAGCCCGACTAGCGGGAGAGCGAACACCGGGGAGCTGTTTTTT.

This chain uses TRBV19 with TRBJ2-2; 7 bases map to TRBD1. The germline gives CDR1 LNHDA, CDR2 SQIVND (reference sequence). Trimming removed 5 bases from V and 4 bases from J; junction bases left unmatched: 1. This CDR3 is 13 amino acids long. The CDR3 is CASSYRGTGELFF. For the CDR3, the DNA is TGTGCCAGTAGTTACAGGGGCACCGGGGAGCTGTTTTTT.

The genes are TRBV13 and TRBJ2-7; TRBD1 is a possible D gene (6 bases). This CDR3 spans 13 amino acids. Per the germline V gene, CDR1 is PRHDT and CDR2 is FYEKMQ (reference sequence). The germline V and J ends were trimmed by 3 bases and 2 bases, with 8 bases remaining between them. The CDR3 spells CASSFSGAYEQYF. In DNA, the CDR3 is TGTGCCAGCAGCTTTTCAGGGGCCTACGAGCAGTACTTC.

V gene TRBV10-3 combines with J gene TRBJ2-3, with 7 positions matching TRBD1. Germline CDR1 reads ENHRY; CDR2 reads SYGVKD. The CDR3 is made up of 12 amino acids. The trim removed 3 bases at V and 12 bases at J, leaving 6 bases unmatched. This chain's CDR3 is CAISEVGQSQYF. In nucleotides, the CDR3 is TGTGCCATCAGTGAAGTGGGACAGAGCCAGTATTTT.

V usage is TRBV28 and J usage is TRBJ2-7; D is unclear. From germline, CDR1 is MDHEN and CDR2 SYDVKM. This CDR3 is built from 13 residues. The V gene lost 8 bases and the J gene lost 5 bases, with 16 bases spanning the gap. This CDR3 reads CASAMVKSHEQYF. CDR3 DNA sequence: TGTGCCAGCGCAATGGTAAAGTCGCACGAGCAGTACTTC.

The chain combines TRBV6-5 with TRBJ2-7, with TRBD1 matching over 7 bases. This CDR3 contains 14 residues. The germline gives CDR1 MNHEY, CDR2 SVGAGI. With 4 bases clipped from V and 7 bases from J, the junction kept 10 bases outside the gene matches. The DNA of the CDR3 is TGTGCCAGCAGTTCTCGAGGGGGCCCTTGGGAGCAGTACTTC. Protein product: CASSSRGGPWEQYF.

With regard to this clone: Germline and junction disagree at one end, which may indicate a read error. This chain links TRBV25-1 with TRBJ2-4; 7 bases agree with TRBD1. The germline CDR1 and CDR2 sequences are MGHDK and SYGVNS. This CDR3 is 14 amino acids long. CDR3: CASSELNRDSPSSF. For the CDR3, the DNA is TGTGCCAGCAGTGAATTGAATAGGGACAGTCCTAGTAGCTTC.

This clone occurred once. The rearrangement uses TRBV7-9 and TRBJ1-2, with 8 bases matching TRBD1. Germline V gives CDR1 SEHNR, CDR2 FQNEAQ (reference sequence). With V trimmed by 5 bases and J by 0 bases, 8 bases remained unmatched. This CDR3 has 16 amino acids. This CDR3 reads CASSPNRDRPNYGYTF. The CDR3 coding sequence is TGTGCCAGCAGCCCTAATAGGGACAGGCCTAACTATGGCTACACCTTC.

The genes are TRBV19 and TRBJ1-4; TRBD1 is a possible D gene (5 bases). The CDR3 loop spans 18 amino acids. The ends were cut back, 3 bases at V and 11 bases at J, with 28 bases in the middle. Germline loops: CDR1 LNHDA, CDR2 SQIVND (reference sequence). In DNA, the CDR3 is TGTGCCAGTAGTATCGCCCCCGGGTGGGGGACCCCGGGGCTGAAACTGTTTTTT. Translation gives CASSIAPGWGTPGLKLFF.

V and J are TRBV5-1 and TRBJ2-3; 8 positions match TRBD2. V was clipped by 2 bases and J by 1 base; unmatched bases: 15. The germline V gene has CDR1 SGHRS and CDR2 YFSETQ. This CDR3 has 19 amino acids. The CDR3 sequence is CASSLMGLGVVTGTDTQYF. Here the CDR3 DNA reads TGCGCCAGCAGCTTAATGGGACTAGGAGTTGTGACGGGCACAGATACGCAGTATTTT.

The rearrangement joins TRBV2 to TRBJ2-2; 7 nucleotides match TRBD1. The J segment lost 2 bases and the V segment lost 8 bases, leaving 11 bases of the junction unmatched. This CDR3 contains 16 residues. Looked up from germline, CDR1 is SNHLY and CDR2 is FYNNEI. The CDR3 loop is CASGGPRQGNTGELFF. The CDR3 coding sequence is TGTGCCAGCGGCGGACCCCGACAGGGAAACACCGGGGAGCTGTTTTTT.

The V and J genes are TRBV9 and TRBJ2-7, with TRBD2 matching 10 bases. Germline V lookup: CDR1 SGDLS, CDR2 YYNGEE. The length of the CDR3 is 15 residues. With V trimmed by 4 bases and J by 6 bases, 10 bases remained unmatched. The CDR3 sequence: CASSPRLAGLSEQYF. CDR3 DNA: TGTGCCAGCAGCCCGAGACTAGCGGGTCTCTCCGAGCAGTACTTC.